The table lists the clone carrying this TCR beta chain with a count of one. The CDR3 contains 15 residues. V was cut by 7 bases and J by 4 bases, with 17 bases left in between. The sample is drawn from a study of T cells after yellow fever vaccination. A single record per CDR3 protein comes from TCRdb applying MiXCR to the 5' RACE reads. The sample holds 60,000 to 75,000 distinct CDR3 sequences, just over 6.5% seen once. The TCR sequence derives from a man between 18 and 35 years old who received the YFV17D yellow fever vaccine. The chain uses TRBV12-3 or TRBV12-4 and TRBJ1-5; D gene unclear. The sample in question was CD8+ T cells sorted from PBMCs, obtained about 49 days after the first yellow fever vaccination. For the CDR3, the DNA is TGTGCCAGCAATTCCCCGGGTCGGATGAATCAGCCCCAGCATTTT. Its translation: CASNSPGRMNQPQHF.